These 11 T cell receptor beta chains originate from one sample sequenced in a study of monozygotic twins with inflammatory bowel disease. TCRdb reprocessed the 5' RACE reads and reports one entry per CDR3 protein, with no DNA. This sample's clone table lists about 160,000 distinct CDR3 sequences. Sequencing used blood. Every receptor here comes from a human donor with ulcerative colitis or Crohn's disease, or a healthy co-twin of an affected twin (not recorded which).

V and J are TRBV3-1 and TRBJ2-7; TCRdb gives TRBD1 as the D gene, but with no DNA this cannot be confirmed. From germline, CDR1 is LGHDT and CDR2 YNNKEL (reference sequence). CDR3 length: 17 amino acids. The CDR3 protein is CASSPKIAPGTGNEQYF.

V usage is TRBV30 and J usage is TRBJ1-1; TCRdb reports TRBD1, a call that lacks DNA to check it against. From germline, CDR1 is GTSNPN and CDR2 SVGIG (reference sequence). The CDR3 contains 13 residues. CDR3 loop: CAWSVGGETEAFF.

The chain uses TRBV6-1 and TRBJ2-3. The CDR3 is 16 amino acids. The germline V gene has CDR1 MNHNS and CDR2 SASEGT. The CDR3 region is CASSDRGVVGTDTQYF.

The V gene is TRBV11-2, the J gene TRBJ2-1; the D gene TCRdb calls, TRBD2, cannot be checked with no DNA. The CDR3 runs 16 residues. Germline CDR1 reads SGHAT; CDR2 reads FQNNGV. This CDR3 reads CASSWLGLAEGYEQFF.

The chain couples TRBV14 to TRBJ2-7; lacking DNA, the TRBD2 call made by TCRdb goes unchecked. This CDR3 has 15 amino acids. Germline V lookup: CDR1 SGHDN, CDR2 FVKESK. This chain's CDR3 is CASSLTSGNSYEQYF. The full variable domain, in which reference TRBV14 and TRBJ2-7 provide the parts outside the CDR3, is EAGVTQFPSHSVIEKGQTVTLRCDPISGHDNLYWYRRVMGKEIKFLLHFVKESKQDESGMPNNRFLAERTGGTYSTLKVQPAELEDSGVYFCASSLTSGNSYEQYFGPGTRLTVT.

The chain combines TRBV5-4 with TRBJ2-2. Germline lookup yields CDR1 SGHNT and CDR2 YYREEE (reference sequence). The length of the CDR3 is 14 residues. The CDR3 protein is CASSLAWNTGELFF. The full variable domain, rest sourced from reference TRBV5-4 and TRBJ2-2, is ETGVTQSPTHLIKTRGQQVTLRCSSQSGHNTVSWYQQALGQGPQFIFQYYREEENGRGNFPPRFSGLQFPNYSSELNVNALELDDSALYLCASSLAWNTGELFFGEGSRLTVL.

This chain joins TRBV28 and TRBJ1-5; TCRdb's D gene call, TRBD1, goes unchecked for lack of DNA. Germline V gene data show CDR1 as MDHEN and CDR2 as SYDVKM. This CDR3 region has 18 residues. The chain's CDR3 is CASSPLGPVGYSNQPQHF.

J is TRBJ2-1 and V is TRBV11-2; checking the TCRdb D call of TRBD2 is not possible without DNA. This CDR3 is built from 19 residues. The germline V gene has CDR1 SGHAT and CDR2 FQNNGV. The CDR3 spells CASTQLTPRGLADYNEQFF.

CDR3 loop: CASSSRLAEQYF. This chain uses TRBV27 with TRBJ2-7; TCRdb reports TRBD2, a call that lacks DNA to check it against. The germline V gene encodes CDR1 MNHEY and CDR2 SMNVEV (reference sequence). This CDR3 region has 12 residues.

The rearrangement links TRBV24-1 to TRBJ2-5; no DNA is available, so the TRBD1 call from TCRdb remains unchecked. CDR1 and CDR2 (germline): KGHDR, SFDVKD. There are 13 residues in the CDR3. CDR3: CATSETGEETQYF.

CDR3: CAWSLRGANVLTF. The rearrangement uses TRBV30 and TRBJ2-6. Germline V gene lookup returns CDR1 GTSNPN and CDR2 SVGIG (reference sequence). CDR3 length equals 13 residues.